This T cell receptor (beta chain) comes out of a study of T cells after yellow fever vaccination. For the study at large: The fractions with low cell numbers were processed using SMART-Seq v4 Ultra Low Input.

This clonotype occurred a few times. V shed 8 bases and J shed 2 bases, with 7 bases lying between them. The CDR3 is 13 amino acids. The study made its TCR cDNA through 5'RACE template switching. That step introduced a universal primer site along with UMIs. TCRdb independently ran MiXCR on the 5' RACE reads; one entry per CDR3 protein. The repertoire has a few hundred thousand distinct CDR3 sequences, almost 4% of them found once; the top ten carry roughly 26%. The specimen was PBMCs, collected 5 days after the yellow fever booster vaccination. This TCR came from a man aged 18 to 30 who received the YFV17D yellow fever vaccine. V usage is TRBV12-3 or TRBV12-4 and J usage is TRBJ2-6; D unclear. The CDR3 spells CASRLAGANVLTF. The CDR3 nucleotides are TGTGCCAGCCGCCTTGCTGGGGCCAACGTCCTGACTTTC.